The present entry profiles one TCR beta chain with its context. This record belongs to a study of blood T cell repertoires in COVID-19. Background on the study: The analysed material was cDNA or gDNA that came from T cells, B-cell-depleted T cells, or PBMCs.

This CDR3 is built from 15 residues. Germline V gives CDR1 MNHEY, CDR2 SMNVEV (reference sequence). Trimming removed 3 bases from V and 1 base from J, with 12 bases in between. Original handling: Amplified reference gene primers provided the basis for estimating nucleated cell counts. Sequencing used immunoSEQ multiplex PCR; TCRdb keeps in-frame clones, though not all of them. The D gene and trimming were derived from the DNA, and the V and J assignments and clone size from that table. Of 100,000 to 150,000 clones in the sample, around 88% were seen once. The sequence came from a man aged 50 to 60 with acute or convalescent COVID-19. Sequences were obtained from peripheral blood. V gene TRBV27 combines with J gene TRBJ1-2; D is undetermined. CDR3 sequence reads: CASSFWADRNYGYTF. CDR3 bases: TGTGCCAGCAGTTTTTGGGCAGACCGTAACTATGGCTACACCTTC.